This T cell receptor (beta chain) was sequenced in a study of regulatory T cells in long-lasting Graves disease. Arm-PCR of CDR3 regions and iRepertoire HTBI primers were used to build TCR beta libraries. From the multiplex PCR reads, TCRdb called clonotypes with MiXCR, one entry per CDR3 protein. The sample has approximately 540,000 distinct CDR3 sequences, about 12% seen once. V lost 5 bases to trimming and J lost 3 bases, with 19 bases between them. CDR3 size: 16 residues. Germline V gives CDR1 MNHEY, CDR2 SMNVEV (reference sequence). The time point: newly diagnosed GD, antithyroid drugs for less than 3 months. Scientists built the TCR library using RNA that was extracted from PBMCs. This clonotype has ten or more counts. The sample was also reused in another study, on T cells in Graves' hyperthyroidism and ophthalmopathy. This second report adds: A set of HTBI primers served as the primers for a first-round RT-PCR of the TCR CDR3. Ophthalmopathy could be told apart from stable hyperthyroidism with a 13 V-J model.

The TCR sequence derives from a woman aged 25 to 39 with Graves disease. The J gene is TRBJ2-5, the V gene TRBV27; maybe TRBD2 (5 bases). This material consisted of peripheral blood mononuclear cells (PBMCs), taken at new diagnosis, from a patient treated with antithyroid drugs. CDR3 amino acids: CASSGNYRGLEETQYF. CDR3 coding DNA: TGTGCCAGCAGTGGGAATTATAGAGGACTGGAAGAGACCCAGTACTTC.